The 7 T cell receptor beta chains reported below all come from one sample, sequenced in a study of T cells in women clearing cervical HPV infection. TCRdb's copy holds only in-frame clones and misses some; the assay was immunoSEQ multiplex PCR. Listed are roughly 20,000 clones; 5.2% falls within the top ten. The specimen sequenced was blood buffy coat. These receptors were collected from a woman between 18 and 70 years old with a cervical HPV16 infection that either progressed to CIN3+ or cleared (not recorded which).

Comments on this clone: The read finishes 3 residues shy of the CDR3 end, and the germline J gene is used to complete it. V is TRBV20-1 and J is TRBJ1-2; D call uncertain. Germline CDR1 reads DFQATT; CDR2 reads SNEGSKA (reference sequence). This CDR3 is built from 13 residues. V lost 3 bases to trimming and J lost 5 bases, with 13 bases between them. CDR3 loop: CSARTNIGYGYTF. The CDR3 DNA, read in part, is TGCAGTGCTAGGACGAACATCGGGTATGGC.

As concerns this clone: The read is 3 residues too short to cover the CDR3 end, so that end is filled in from the germline J gene. The chain joins TRBV19 to TRBJ1-5; 9 bases agree with TRBD1. This CDR3 has 15 amino acids. Germline V lookup: CDR1 LNHDA, CDR2 SQIVND (reference sequence). J lost 0 bases, V lost 10 bases, and 7 bases had no gene match. Partial CDR3 DNA: TGTGCCACCCGTCCGGGACAGGGTAGCAATCAGCCC. The encoded protein is CATRPGQGSNQP. The CDR3 in full is CATRPGQGSNQPQHF.

As for this clone: Read data end 3 residues before the CDR3 end; the end is taken from the germline J gene. The rearrangement links TRBV4-1 to TRBJ2-1, with D possibly TRBD2 on 7 matching bases. V was shortened by 2 bases and J by 4 bases, with 15 bases between the two germline ends. Germline V gene sequence: CDR1 MGHRA, CDR2 YSYEKL. The CDR3 spans 16 residues. CDR3 loop: CASSQTEGGAYNEQFF. Partial CDR3 DNA: TGCGCCAGCAGCCAAACGGAGGGGGGGGCTTACAATGAG.

Of note for this clone: The CDR3 end is not reached by the read, which stops 3 residues before it; the germline J gene fills it in. The V gene is TRBV7-6, the J gene TRBJ2-1, with 12 positions matching TRBD2. The CDR3 runs 16 residues. J lost 4 bases, V lost 3 bases, and 4 bases had no gene match. Per germline, CDR1 SGHVS and CDR2 FNYEAQ. The CDR3 protein is CASSFLAGGGYNEQFF. The CDR3 DNA, read in part, is TGTGCCAGCAGCTTTCTAGCGGGGGGGGGATACAATGAG.

Points on this clone: The read terminates 3 residues before the CDR3 end, so the remaining end is supplied by the germline J gene. The V call is TRBV29-1, the J call TRBJ2-7; 9 bases match TRBD1. The V segment lost 0 bases and the J segment 3 bases; nucleotides outside the gene matches: 3. Germline CDR1 is SQVTM and CDR2 is ANQGSEA. The CDR3 runs to 14 residues. CDR3 in amino acids: CSVEDRGQGYEQYF. The DNA read from the CDR3 is TGCAGCGTTGAAGATCGGGGACAGGGCTACGAG.

With respect to this clone: The CDR3 end falls 3 residues outside the read, so it is completed with the germline J gene. The chain is built from TRBV2 and TRBJ1-1, with a possible D match to TRBD1 (6 bases). This CDR3 region has 14 residues. From germline, CDR1 is SNHLY and CDR2 FYNNEI. Incomplete CDR3 DNA: TGTGCCAGCAGTGACGGGGGGCGCATTGCCGAA. Its protein is CASSDGGRIAE. The CDR3 as a whole reads CASSDGGRIAEAFF.

About this clone itself: The observed sequence ends 3 residues before the CDR3 terminus, with the missing tail filled in from the germline J gene. The chain is built from TRBV6-2 or TRBV6-3 and TRBJ1-2, with a possible D match to TRBD1 (6 bases). The CDR3 loop spans 16 amino acids. CDR1 is MNHEY, CDR2 SVGEGT, per germline. CDR3 amino acids: CASSSLAGGQPDTYTF. The CDR3 DNA, read in part, is TGTGCCAGCAGTTCCTTAGCGGGGGGGCAGCCAGATACC.